Given below is one TCR beta chain in context. The antigen remains undetermined. The junction departs from germline at one end; a sequencing error may be responsible. The record originates from a study of blood T cells in healthy people across ages. Each donor supplied roughly 9.1 milliliters of peripheral blood. A second PCR of 7 to 11 cycles used a sample-barcoded 5' primer and a J-beta primer mix. Tagging of each cDNA molecule was performed by a template-switch adaptor with 12 random nucleotides. Paired-end reads containing CDR3 totaled no fewer than 2.5 million for each sample. TCRdb fed the 5' RACE reads into MiXCR, producing one record per CDR3 protein. The sample includes 540,000 or so distinct CDR3 sequences, around half of them seen just once. This CDR3 contains 15 residues. Looked up from germline, CDR1 is MRHNA and CDR2 is SNTAGT. Broader study findings: More naive CD4+ cells and higher diversity were found in long-lived than in aged donors.

The specimen was blood. This chain uses TRBV6-4 with TRBJ1-1; tentatively, D is TRBD1 (6 bases). The TCR was taken from a man aged 80 or over in good health. The CDR3 protein is CVSSREHTGIQRAFF. The CDR3, as DNA: TGTGTCAGCAGTAGGGAGCATACAGGGATTCAAAGGGCTTTCTTT.